Below are 12 T cell receptor beta chains sequenced from a single sample in a study of molecular identifiers for immune sequencing clone quantification. TCRdb reanalysed the PCR reads using MiXCR and keeps one entry per CDR3 protein. The data contain about 65,000 distinct CDR3 sequences, approximately 18% of them singletons. The sequenced sample consisted of naive CD8+ T cells from blood, with Jurkat cell RNA spiked in. As for subset: FACS-sorted CD8+CD4-CCR7+CD45RA+ naive T cells. These receptors originate from a human donor in good health. Some libraries in this study had Jurkat cell RNA spiked in.

This clonotype was seen ten or more times. The chain uses TRBV27 and TRBJ2-4; D is possibly TRBD1 (6 bases). CDR1 is MNHEY, CDR2 SMNVEV, per germline (reference sequence). This CDR3 is built from 14 residues. Trimming cost V 6 bases and J 0 bases, with 9 bases left between them. CDR3 loop: CASRGQLAKNIQYF. The CDR3 DNA reads as TGTGCCAGCAGAGGACAGTTAGCCAAAAACATTCAGTACTTC.

As regards this clonotype: Possible read error: a much larger clone is one base away. The genes are TRBV20-1 and TRBJ2-1; tentatively, D is TRBD2 (6 bases). CDR3 length equals 13 residues. The germline CDR1 and CDR2 sequences are DFQATT and SNEGSKA (reference sequence). Trimming took off 7 bases at V and 6 bases at J, with 16 bases between the two ends. In DNA form, the CDR3 reads TGCAGTGGGCTAGCGCCTACATGCAATGAGCAGTTCTTC. Its translation: CSGLAPTCNEQFF.

At least ten counts were recorded for this clonotype. One end of the junction is discordant with germline, which a read error may explain. CDR3: CASSISYEQYF. Written as DNA, the CDR3 is TGCGCCAGCAGTATCAGCTACGAGCAGTACTTC. The rearrangement joins TRBV6-1 to TRBJ2-7; D is unresolved. Per the germline V gene, CDR1 is MNHNS and CDR2 is SASEGT. This CDR3 is built from 11 residues.

In its sample, this clonotype was seen many times. The CDR3 protein is CSARARATYEQYF. The CDR3 DNA is TGCAGTGCTAGGGCGAGGGCGACCTACGAGCAGTACTTC. V and J are TRBV20-1 and TRBJ2-7, with TRBD2 as a possible D gene (5 bases). CDR3 length: 13 residues. Trimming left V 3 bases short and J 2 bases short, with 11 bases between. The germline CDR1 and CDR2 sequences are DFQATT and SNEGSKA (reference sequence).

This clonotype has a count of ten or more. The chain is built from TRBV28 and TRBJ2-1, with D possibly being TRBD2 (6 bases). Germline CDR1 and CDR2: MDHEN and SYDVKM. The CDR3 is 15 residues long. The V and J ends lost 2 bases and 3 bases respectively, with 11 bases between them. For the CDR3, the DNA is TGTGCCAGCAGTTTAGGCATAGCGGTCTACAATGAGCAGTTCTTC. Its translation: CASSLGIAVYNEQFF.

This clonotype was counted ten times or more. For the CDR3, the DNA is TGCGCCAGCAGCCGCCTTAGGGGGGGTACTACTGAAGCTTTCTTT. This gives the protein CASSRLRGGTTEAFF. The rearrangement links TRBV4-1 to TRBJ1-1; D might be TRBD1 (6 bases). The CDR3 covers 15 residues. Germline CDR1 is MGHRA and CDR2 is YSYEKL. The V gene lost 4 bases and the J gene lost 5 bases, with 17 bases spanning the gap.

This clonotype is categorized as medium-sized. The chain joins TRBV29-1 to TRBJ2-3; no definite D call. V lost 0 bases to trimming and J lost 7 bases, with 20 bases between them. The CDR3 consists of 16 residues. In germline, CDR1 is SQVTM, CDR2 ANQGSEA. Here the CDR3 DNA reads TGCAGCGTTGAAGATCGTGACCGCCCCGAATTGAATACGCAGTATTTT. Encoded protein: CSVEDRDRPELNTQYF.

This clonotype was picked up many times. This chain uses TRBV4-3 with TRBJ2-3; D is unresolved. The CDR3 totals 16 residues. The germline V gene encodes CDR1 LGHNA and CDR2 YSLEER. Trimming pared 0 bases from V and 3 bases from J, leaving 13 bases between. CDR3 sequence reads: CASSQDSLGRTDTQYF. CDR3 sequence (DNA): TGCGCCAGCAGCCAAGATAGCTTAGGACGGACAGATACGCAGTATTTT.

This clonotype was picked up a small number of times. A much larger clone differs by one base, so this may be a read error. V is TRBV7-3 and J is TRBJ2-7; no clear D gene. From germline, CDR1 is SGHTA and CDR2 FQGTGA. This CDR3 region has 13 residues. The CDR3 loop is CASSPPSSYEQCF. The CDR3 DNA follows: TGTGCCAGCAGCCCCCCGAGCTCCTACGAGCAGTGCTTC.

This clonotype appeared a few times. Possible read error: a much larger clone is one base away. V gene TRBV30 combines with J gene TRBJ2-5; the D call may be TRBD1 or TRBD2 (5 bases each). Germline-derived CDR1 and CDR2 are GTSNPN and SVGIG (reference sequence). CDR3 length: 16 residues. The germline V and J ends were trimmed by 5 bases and 7 bases, with 26 bases remaining between them. Written as DNA, the CDR3 is TGTGCCTGGGGGGAAAGCACCGGGGCTCCCTCGGTGACCCAGTACTTC. This encodes CAWGESTGAPSVTQYF.

This clonotype showed up many times. J is TRBJ2-1 and V is TRBV24-1; 7 bases are a match to TRBD1. V gave up 4 bases and J gave up 9 bases; unmatched junction bases: 11. The CDR3 is 15 amino acids. In germline, CDR1 is KGHDR, CDR2 SFDVKD. The DNA of the CDR3 is TGTGCCACCAGTGAAGAGGACAGGCCGCCCGGTGAGCAGTTCTTC. Translated, it gives CATSEEDRPPGEQFF.

In this sample, this clonotype turned up many times. This sequence joins TRBV11-2 and TRBJ2-3, with 8 bases fitting TRBD2. Per germline, CDR1 SGHAT and CDR2 FQNNGV. V lost 7 bases and J lost 7; bases outside the gene matches: 13. CDR3 size: 15 residues. CDR3 region: CASIGTGGPVYTQYF. In DNA form, the CDR3 reads TGTGCCAGCATTGGAACGGGAGGGCCGGTTTATACGCAGTATTTT.